Listed below are T cell receptor beta chains from one sample, sequenced in a study of CD8+CD57+ T cells in acquired aplastic anemia. TCRdb re-derived calls from the reads in MiXCR, one entry per CDR3 protein. This sample has 260,000 or so distinct CDR3 sequences, with 82% found just once. The source material was sorted CD4+, CD8+, or CD8+CD57+ T cells (not recorded which) from PBMCs. These receptors all stem from a human donor with aplastic anemia. The CDR3 runs from the conserved cysteine through the conserved F or W. The D gene is left open where the match is weak. Clone size is stated in some rows and not others, as once, few, many or a class when expanded.

D	J	V	size	DNA	CDR3
-	TRBJ1-4	TRBV9	once	-	CAISESSETQYFEKLFF
TRBD1	TRBJ1-6	TRBV10-1	few	TGCGCCAGCAGCCACTCGGGACAGAGTAATTCACCCCTCCACTTT	CASSHSGQSNSPLHF
-	TRBJ1-5	TRBV7-8	-	TGTACCAGCAGCTTAGGGAGCGGTCCCGCAGAGCAGCATTTT	CTSSLGSGPAEQHF
-	TRBJ2-3	TRBV15	-	TGTGCCACCAGCATGGGGGCCAGCCCCGAGACGCAGTATTTC	CATSMGASPETQYF
-	TRBJ1-1	TRBV20-1	once	TGCAGTGCTAGGAACAGGGCACGGACTGAAGCTTTCTTT	CSARNRARTEAFF
-	TRBJ1-6	TRBV7-2	-	TGTGCCAGCATACTGAGTTCGTGGGCGAGACCCCCCCTATTT	CASILSSWARPPLF
TRBD1	TRBJ1-5	TRBV25-1	-	TGTGCCAGCAGTACCCGGACAGGGGGCAATCAGCCCCAGCATTTT	CASSTRTGGNQPQHF
-	TRBJ2-7	TRBV7-9	-	TGTGCCAGCAGCTTTCAAGGCAGGGGGGTCAGCGATGAGCAGTACTTC	CASSFQGRGVSDEQYF
TRBD2	TRBJ2-6	TRBV7-3	once	TGTGCCAGCTCCCGACGGGGGGACGCCGCTGGGGCCAGAGTCCTGACTTTC	CASSRRGDAAGARVLTF
-	TRBJ2-3	TRBV9	-	TGTGCCAGCAGCGCAGCCAGAGGTCCCTATACGCAGTATTTT	CASSAARGPYTQYF
-	TRBJ2-1	TRBV7-8	few	TGTGCCAGCAGCTTACAAGGAGGTCCCGGTACGCAGTATCAGTTCTTC	CASSLQGGPGTQYQFF
TRBD2	TRBJ2-1	TRBV20-1	-	TGCAGTGCTAGAGCCACTAGCGGGAGTGGGGGGAATGAGCAGTTCTTC	CSARATSGSGGNEQFF
-	TRBJ2-5	TRBV5-6	-	TGTGCCAGCATCTTGGGGGCGGAGACCCAGTACTTC	CASILGAETQYF
TRBD2	TRBJ2-3	TRBV9	-	TGTGCCAGCAGCTTAGCGGGCTCGAGAAATCAGCCCTATTTT	CASSLAGSRNQPYF
TRBD2	TRBJ2-7	TRBV20-1	-	TGCAGTGCTCTAGCCGGGACTAGCTACGAGCAGTACTTC	CSALAGTSYEQYF